The entry below gives a single T cell receptor beta chain sequence along with its context. Its antigen is not known. Produced via immunoSEQ multiplex PCR; TCRdb's table is partial and in-frame only. The sample yields approximately 81,000 clones, around nine tenths seen once. This record comes from a study of T cell responses to AZD1222 COVID-19 vaccine. General study findings and limits: Dominant at 160-218 and 743-854, vaccine-associated CD4 TCRs also spanned spike. Vaccination with two AZD1222 doses was followed by a rise in Spike-specific TCR breadth and depth.

There are 16 residues in the CDR3. Germline CDR1 SGHRS, CDR2 YFSETQ. The trim removed 4 bases at V and 8 bases at J, leaving 6 bases unmatched. The J gene is TRBJ2-1, the V gene TRBV5-1; TRBD2 matches at 16 bases. The sample here was peripheral blood, taken on day 0 of MenACWY control vaccination. This clonotype originated in an adult in good health. CDR3 nucleotides: TGCGCCAGCAGCAGGGGACTAGCGGGAGGGCCCGATGAGCAGTTCTTC. Amino acid sequence: CASSRGLAGGPDEQFF.